This TCR beta chain was recovered during a study of blood T cell repertoires in COVID-19. About the research overall: The cDNA or gDNA used as material had been derived from T cells, B-cell-depleted T cells, or PBMCs.

Original methodology: How many nucleated cells were present was estimated from reference gene primer amplification. Clones were sequenced by immunoSEQ multiplex PCR, and TCRdb holds only the in-frame ones, with some missing. For V, J and clone size, that table is used; D and trimming come from the DNA. This table has about 230,000 clones, 89% appearing once. Everyone who took part was roughly 18 to 90 years old, and they came from about two dozen US areas. Cohort allocation depended upon clinical history that participants reported. This clone was detected a few times. Germline V CDR1 and CDR2: GTSNPN, SVGIG (reference sequence). The CDR3 runs 12 residues. V shed 2 bases and J shed 1 base, with 5 bases lying between them.

Material for sequencing was PBMCs or T cells enriched from blood (not recorded which). This sequence was found in a woman aged 25 to 45 with acute COVID-19. The chain combines TRBV30 with TRBJ2-5; D is undetermined. In nucleotides, the CDR3 is TGTGCCTGGAGTTCACTCCAAGAGACCCAGTACTTC. This codes for CAWSSLQETQYF.